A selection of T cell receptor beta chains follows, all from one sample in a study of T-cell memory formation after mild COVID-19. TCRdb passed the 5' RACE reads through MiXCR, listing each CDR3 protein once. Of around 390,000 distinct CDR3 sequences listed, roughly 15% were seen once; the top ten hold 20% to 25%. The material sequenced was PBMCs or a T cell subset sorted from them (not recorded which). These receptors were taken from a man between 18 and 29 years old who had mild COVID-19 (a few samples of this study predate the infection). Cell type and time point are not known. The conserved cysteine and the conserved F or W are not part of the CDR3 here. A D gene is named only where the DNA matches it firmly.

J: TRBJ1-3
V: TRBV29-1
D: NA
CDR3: SVESPSGNTIY

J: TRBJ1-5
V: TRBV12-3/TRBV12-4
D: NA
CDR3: ASVYSGAEHQPQH

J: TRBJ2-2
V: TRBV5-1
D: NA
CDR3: ASNPGLAHTGELF

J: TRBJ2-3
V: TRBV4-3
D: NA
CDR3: ASSQDPLEGGGADTQY

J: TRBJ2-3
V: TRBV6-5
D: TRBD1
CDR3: ASSRDRGQYWADTQY

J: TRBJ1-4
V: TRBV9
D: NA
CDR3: ASSETGTEKLF

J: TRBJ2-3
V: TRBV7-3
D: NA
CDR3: ASSSVGGDTQY

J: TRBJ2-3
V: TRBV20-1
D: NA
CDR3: SAQDSTTDTQY

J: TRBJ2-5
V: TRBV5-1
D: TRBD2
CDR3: ASSLGLAGETQY

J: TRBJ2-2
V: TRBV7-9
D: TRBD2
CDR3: ASSQRTSGGSGELF

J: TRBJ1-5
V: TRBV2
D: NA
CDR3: ASSEEGGQPQH

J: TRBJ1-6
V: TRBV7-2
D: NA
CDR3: ASSFRTSSSYNSPLH

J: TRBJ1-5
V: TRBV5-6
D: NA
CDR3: ASSRVDSNQPQH

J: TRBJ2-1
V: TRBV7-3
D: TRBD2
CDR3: ASSPSAGDEQF

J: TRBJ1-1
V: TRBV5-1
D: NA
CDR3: ASSLANRENTEAF

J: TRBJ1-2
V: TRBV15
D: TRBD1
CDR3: ATSRDLRTGWYGYT

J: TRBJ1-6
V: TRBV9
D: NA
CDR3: ASSVAGATNSPLH

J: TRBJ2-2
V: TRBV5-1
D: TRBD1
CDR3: ASSLGTGPNTGELF

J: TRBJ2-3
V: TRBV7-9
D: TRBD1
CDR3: ASSIGTGGRDTQY

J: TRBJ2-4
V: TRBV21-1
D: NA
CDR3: ASSNWSGGVAKSIQY

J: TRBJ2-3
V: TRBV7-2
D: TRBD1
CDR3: ASSEGGRDTQY

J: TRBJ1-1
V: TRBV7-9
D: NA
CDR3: ASSFTGVNTEAF

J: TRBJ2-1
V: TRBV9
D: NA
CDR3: ASSKQSSYNEQF

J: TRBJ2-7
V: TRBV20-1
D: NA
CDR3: SASPGDPYEQY

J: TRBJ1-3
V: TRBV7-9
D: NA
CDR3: ASSPPGGSGNTIY

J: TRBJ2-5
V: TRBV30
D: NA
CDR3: AWSVNGETQY

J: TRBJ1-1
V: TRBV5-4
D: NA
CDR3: ASSMSAVNTEAF

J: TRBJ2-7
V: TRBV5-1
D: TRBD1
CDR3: ASSPGTGRHEQY

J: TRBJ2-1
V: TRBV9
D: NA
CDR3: ASSFSAFNGNEQF

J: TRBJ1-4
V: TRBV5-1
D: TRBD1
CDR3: ASSLTRDRGEKLF

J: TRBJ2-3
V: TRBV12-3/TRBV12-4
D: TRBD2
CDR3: ASSLRGLAGVLTDTQY

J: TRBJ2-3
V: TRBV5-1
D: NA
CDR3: ASREYAQDTQY

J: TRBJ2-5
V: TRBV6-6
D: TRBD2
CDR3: ASSSPLAGVQETQY

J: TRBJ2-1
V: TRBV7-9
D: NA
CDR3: ASRGLSLRSYNEQF

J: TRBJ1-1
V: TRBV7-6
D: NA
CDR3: ASSLYQVETEAF

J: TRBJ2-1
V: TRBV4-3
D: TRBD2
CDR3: ASSQDTGGSYNEQF

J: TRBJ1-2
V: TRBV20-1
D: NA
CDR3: SASGTTVGYGYT

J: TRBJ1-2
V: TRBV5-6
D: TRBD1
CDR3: ASSYDRGQIYGYT

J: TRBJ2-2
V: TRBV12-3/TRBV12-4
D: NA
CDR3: ASRTPGGPAGELF

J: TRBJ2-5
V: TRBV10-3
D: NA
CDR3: AIRAREKETQY

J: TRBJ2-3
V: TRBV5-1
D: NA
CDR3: ASSRDTSTDTQY

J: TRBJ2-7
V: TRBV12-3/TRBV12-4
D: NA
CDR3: ASSLARWEQY

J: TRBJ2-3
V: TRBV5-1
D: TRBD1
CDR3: ASSLVASGQGGDTQY

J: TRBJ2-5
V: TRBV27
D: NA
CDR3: ASSLGGRQTQY

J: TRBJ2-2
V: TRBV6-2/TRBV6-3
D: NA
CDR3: ASSIAQSGELF

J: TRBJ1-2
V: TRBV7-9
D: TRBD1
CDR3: ASIRQGGYGYT

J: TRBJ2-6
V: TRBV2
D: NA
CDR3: ASSESPSWANVLT

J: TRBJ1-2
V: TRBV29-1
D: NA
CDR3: SVVGGGSYGYT

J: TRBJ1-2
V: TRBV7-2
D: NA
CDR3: ASSYRTAPNGVAGYT